What follows is one T cell receptor (beta chain) and its context. Its cognate antigen is unknown. J gave up 7 bases and V 5 bases, and 6 bases lay outside the gene matches. There are 13 residues in the CDR3. CDR1 is LNHDA, CDR2 SQIVND, per germline (reference sequence). Sequencing was performed with immunoSEQ multiplex PCR; in TCRdb, only in-frame clones are kept and a portion is missing. This listing includes over 140,000 clones. The data were taken from a study of T cell responses to AZD1222 COVID-19 vaccine. General study results and limits: Nearly half of spike-specific TCRs reportedly target variant regions that are unmutated in the B.1.351 and B.1.1.7 variants. Only after the peak T cell response were repertoires sampled. With dominance at 160-218 and 743-854, vaccine-associated CD4 TCRs spanned spike.

The rearrangement uses TRBV19 and TRBJ1-2, with TRBD1 identical over 8 bases. This TCR was sampled from an adult in good health. The sample was peripheral blood. The CDR3 loop is CASSPGQGRGYTF. Here the CDR3 DNA reads TGTGCCAGTAGTCCTGGACAGGGCCGTGGCTACACCTTC. Looking up the rest from reference TRBV19 and TRBJ1-2 gives the full variable domain: DGGITQSPKYLFRKEGQNVTLSCEQNLNHDAMYWYRQDPGQGLRLIYYSQIVNDFQKGDIAEGYSVSREKKESFPLTVTSAQKNPTAFYLCASSPGQGRGYTFGSGTRLTVV.